One sample yielded the 31 T cell receptor beta chains listed below, sequenced in a study of cytomegalovirus exposure and HLA in healthy donors. The study ran its PCR with 60 Vbeta and 13 Jbeta primers. The data were produced by immunoSEQ multiplex PCR, yet TCRdb's version contains in-frame clones alone and is incomplete. The sample contains about 120,000 clones, roughly three quarters of which appear only once. Sequencing used PBMCs. The receptors were gathered from a woman under 30 in good health and CMV-seropositive.

The chain links TRBV6-1 to TRBJ2-5; TRBD2 matches at 11 bases. This CDR3 has 14 amino acids. V dropped 6 bases and J dropped 11; count of bases not matched to a gene: 11. The V gene's germline CDR1 is MNHNS and CDR2 SASEGT. The CDR3 spells CASRRLAGREEQYF. CDR3 coding DNA: TGTGCCAGCAGACGACTAGCGGGAAGAGAGGAGCAGTACTTC.

CDR3 DNA: TGTGCCAGCACCTCACCGGGACTAGCGGGAGAGGAGCTGTTTTTT. It codes for CASTSPGLAGEELFF. The gene calls are TRBV6-6 and TRBJ2-2, with 14 positions matching TRBD2. The CDR3 has 15 amino acids. Germline V gene sequence: CDR1 MNHNY, CDR2 SVGAGI (reference sequence). With V trimmed by 7 bases and J by 10 bases, 8 bases remained unmatched.

This clone was counted only a few times. CDR3 in amino acids: CASSLLAGGVPTDTQYF. The CDR3 coding sequence is TGTGCCAGCAGTTTATTGGCGGGAGGGGTTCCCACAGATACGCAGTATTTT. The chain links TRBV28 to TRBJ2-3, with 9 bases identical to TRBD2. CDR1 is MDHEN and CDR2 is SYDVKM in the germline V gene. This CDR3 is 17 amino acids long. With 1 base clipped from V and 2 bases from J, the junction kept 7 bases outside the gene matches. Filled out from reference TRBV28 and TRBJ2-3, the complete variable domain reads DVKVTQSSRYLVKRTGEKVFLECVQDMDHENMFWYRQDPGLGLRLIYFSYDVKMKEKGDIPEGYSVSREKKERFSLILESASTNQTSMYLCASSLLAGGVPTDTQYFGPGTRLTVL.

The chain couples TRBV7-9 to TRBJ2-7; D perhaps matches TRBD1 (6 bases). The V gene's germline CDR1 is SEHNR and CDR2 FQNEAQ (reference sequence). V was clipped by 1 base and J by 3 bases, with 16 bases between them. The CDR3 runs 16 residues. CDR3 bases: TGTGCCAGCAGCTTAGTATTCAGGGGCCCATACTACGAGCAGTACTTC. Translation gives CASSLVFRGPYYEQYF.

The chain joins TRBV7-9 to TRBJ1-2, with 12 bases lining up with TRBD1. The junction had 11 bases not matched to a gene; V was cut back by 4 bases and J by 8 bases. This CDR3 contains 16 residues. Germline V gives CDR1 SEHNR, CDR2 FQNEAQ (reference sequence). CDR3 DNA: TGTGCCAGCAGCTACACCGGGACAGGGGGCGCTGGGGGCTACACCTTC. Its protein is CASSYTGTGGAGGYTF. Combining the CDR3 with reference TRBV7-9 and TRBJ1-2 gives the whole variable domain DTGVSQNPRHKITKRGQNVTFRCDPISEHNRLYWYRQTLGQGPEFLTYFQNEAQLEKSRLLSDRFSAERPKGSFSTLEIQRTEQGDSAMYLCASSYTGTGGAGGYTFGSGTRLTVV.

The chain is built from TRBV2 and TRBJ1-2; TRBD1 agrees at 9 bases. The V segment lost 5 bases and the J segment 8 bases; nucleotides outside the gene matches: 6. From germline, CDR1 is SNHLY and CDR2 FYNNEI. The CDR3 contains 13 residues. CDR3 region: CASSPQGAGGYTF. The DNA of the CDR3 is TGTGCCAGCAGTCCACAGGGGGCTGGGGGCTACACCTTC.

The V call is TRBV14, the J call TRBJ2-3; 8 bases match TRBD2. This CDR3 region has 16 residues. Trimming took 5 bases from V and 7 from J; bases not matched to a gene: 14. Germline V gene sequence: CDR1 SGHDN, CDR2 FVKESK. DNA for the CDR3: TGTGCCAGCAGCTCTGGACGGGAGGGCCCTTTCCATACGCAGTATTTT. It yields the protein CASSSGREGPFHTQYF.

CDR3 nucleotides: TGTGCCAGCAGCCGAACCCGGGACAGCCAAGAGACCCAGTACTTC. Its translation is CASSRTRDSQETQYF. V and J are TRBV5-5 and TRBJ2-5, with 7 bases fitting TRBD1. Germline values: CDR1 SGHKS, CDR2 YYEKEE (reference sequence). The CDR3 length is 15 residues. Losses at the gene ends were 4 bases for V and 1 base for J; bases not matched to a gene: 7.

The V and J genes are TRBV6-5 and TRBJ2-7; 8 bases agree with TRBD1. J lost 6 bases, V lost 6 bases, and 13 bases had no gene match. Per the germline V gene, CDR1 is MNHEY and CDR2 is SVGAGI. The CDR3 is 15 residues long. CDR3 protein: CASSRTFGQGGEQYF. CDR3 DNA: TGTGCCAGCAGCCGCACCTTTGGACAGGGAGGCGAGCAGTACTTC.

The chain couples TRBV19 to TRBJ2-5; 7 bases map to TRBD1. V lost 4 bases to trimming and J lost 5 bases; unmatched junction nucleotides: 7. CDR3 length: 14 amino acids. Looked up from germline, CDR1 is LNHDA and CDR2 is SQIVND (reference sequence). CDR3 nucleotide sequence: TGTGCCAGTAGTACGGGACAGAACCGGGAGACCCAGTACTTC. It codes for CASSTGQNRETQYF.

Only one count was recorded for this clone. The chain combines TRBV10-3 with TRBJ2-1; 7 nucleotides line up with TRBD2. V shed 1 base and J 6 bases; nucleotides not matched to a gene: 6. Germline values: CDR1 ENHRY, CDR2 SYGVKD. CDR3 length: 15 residues. The CDR3: CAISEYVGLLNEQFF. CDR3 nucleotides: TGTGCCATCAGTGAGTATGTGGGACTACTCAATGAGCAGTTCTTC.

The chain links TRBV6-1 to TRBJ2-7; D unclear. The V end lost 6 bases, the J end lost 7 bases, and 19 bases lay between the germline ends. Germline values: CDR1 MNHNS, CDR2 SASEGT. CDR3 length: 14 amino acids. The CDR3 DNA reads TGTGCCAGCAGGGCGGTGTTCCCCCCTCGAGAGCAGTACTTC. Residues: CASRAVFPPREQYF.

The V call is TRBV4-1, the J call TRBJ1-1, with D possibly matching TRBD1 (6 bases). This CDR3 has 13 amino acids. V shed 4 bases and J shed 5 bases, with 11 bases lying between them. Germline loops: CDR1 MGHRA, CDR2 YSYEKL. The CDR3 loop is CASSLTGQTEAFF. The CDR3 nucleotides are TGCGCCAGCAGCCTAACAGGACAGACTGAAGCTTTCTTT.

CDR3 DNA: TGTGCCAGCAGGGACAGGGGGAGGGGGAATGAAAAACTGTTTTTT. As protein: CASRDRGRGNEKLFF. This sequence joins TRBV28 and TRBJ1-4, with 10 bases fitting TRBD1. Germline assignment: CDR1 MDHEN and CDR2 SYDVKM. The CDR3 extends over 15 amino acids. V trimming: 6 bases; J trimming: 5 bases; junction bases outside the gene matches: 6.

For this clone: Other DNA variants within this sample encode the same CDR3. The chain couples TRBV7-2 to TRBJ2-1; 7 bases match TRBD2. Trimming at V came to 2 bases and at J to 4 bases, leaving 5 bases not matched to a gene. Germline-derived CDR1 and CDR2 are SGHTA and FQGNSA. The CDR3 has 15 residues. CDR3 loop: CASSLSLAEYNEQFF. The CDR3 DNA reads TGTGCCAGCAGCTTATCGCTAGCGGAATACAATGAGCAGTTCTTC.

Only a few counts were recorded for this clone. The rearrangement uses TRBV5-8 and TRBJ2-7; 7 positions agree with TRBD1. Germline CDR1 reads SGHTS; CDR2 reads YDEGEE. The CDR3 totals 12 residues. V gave up 4 bases and J gave up 5 bases; unmatched junction bases: 3. CDR3 protein: CASSPDRDEQYF. CDR3 DNA sequence: TGTGCCAGCAGCCCAGACAGGGACGAGCAGTACTTC.

The rearrangement links TRBV4-1 to TRBJ2-7; D uncertain. The CDR3 extends over 15 amino acids. V lost 0 bases to trimming and J lost 3 bases, with 12 bases between them. In germline, CDR1 is MGHRA, CDR2 YSYEKL. The CDR3 bases are TGCGCCAGCAGCCAAGACCCGCAAAAGCGCTACGAGCAGTACTTC. It translates to CASSQDPQKRYEQYF.

The chain is built from TRBV2 and TRBJ1-5; D not resolved. Germline values: CDR1 SNHLY, CDR2 FYNNEI. There are 13 residues in the CDR3. Trimming stripped 8 bases from V and 2 bases from J, with 10 bases between. The CDR3, as DNA: TGTGCCAGCGGTCGGGATGGCAATCAGCCCCAGCATTTT. Translating gives CASGRDGNQPQHF.

The gene calls are TRBV2 and TRBJ2-5, with TRBD2 matching 9 bases. Trimming at V came to 6 bases and at J to 5 bases, leaving 13 bases not matched to a gene. The CDR3 runs 16 residues. Germline CDR1 and CDR2: SNHLY and FYNNEI. As DNA, the CDR3 is TGTGCCAGCAGGAGGGGGGCGGGAGGGCCGGGGGAGACCCAGTACTTC. It yields the protein CASRRGAGGPGETQYF.

V and J are TRBV13 and TRBJ2-7; tentatively, D is TRBD1 (5 bases). This CDR3 region has 15 residues. Per germline, CDR1 PRHDT and CDR2 FYEKMQ (reference sequence). Trimming took off 5 bases at V and 6 bases at J, with 20 bases between the two ends. The CDR3 here is CASSHRVVSQGEQYF. The CDR3 DNA reads as TGTGCCAGCAGCCATCGGGTGGTATCCCAGGGCGAGCAGTACTTC.

V gene TRBV29-1 combines with J gene TRBJ2-1; TRBD2 matches at 11 bases. J was trimmed by 11 bases and V by 6 bases; bases with no gene match: 12. The germline V gene has CDR1 SQVTM and CDR2 ANQGSEA. This CDR3 comprises 14 residues. DNA for the CDR3: TGCAGCGTCCTTTCGTCGACTAGCGGGGCCAAGCAGTTCTTC. It codes for CSVLSSTSGAKQFF.

This chain uses TRBV5-1 with TRBJ2-2; D may be TRBD1 (6 bases). The CDR3 has 12 residues. Trimming cost V 2 bases and J 12 bases, with 11 bases left between them. Germline assignment: CDR1 SGHRS and CDR2 YFSETQ. The chain's CDR3 is CASSFTGSQLFF. The DNA of the CDR3 is TGCGCCAGCAGCTTCACAGGGAGTCAGCTGTTTTTT.

The chain combines TRBV5-1 with TRBJ1-1; a weak D match, TRBD1 (5 bases). CDR3 length: 15 residues. Per germline, CDR1 SGHRS and CDR2 YFSETQ. Trimming left V 0 bases short and J 11 bases short, with 20 bases between. CDR3 sequence reads: CASSLDRKRPLTAFF. For the CDR3, the DNA is TGCGCCAGCAGCTTGGACAGGAAAAGGCCGTTAACTGCTTTCTTT.

This rearrangement joins TRBV16 to TRBJ1-1; D is undetermined. This CDR3 has 16 amino acids. The ends were cut back, 0 bases at V and 0 bases at J, with 11 bases in the middle. Germline values: CDR1 KGHSY, CDR2 FQNENV. DNA for the CDR3: TGTGCCAGCAGCCAATCGAGGGCACTTTTGAACACTGAAGCTTTCTTT. It encodes CASSQSRALLNTEAFF.

The gene calls are TRBV25-1 and TRBJ2-3, with TRBD1 as a possible D gene (5 bases). The CDR3 runs to 15 residues. Trimming cost V 6 bases and J 0 bases, with 13 bases left between them. In germline, CDR1 is MGHDK, CDR2 SYGVNS. The CDR3 region has the DNA TGTGCCAGCAGCCTGACAGCCGAGAGCACAGATACGCAGTATTTT. This codes for CASSLTAESTDTQYF.

The chain combines TRBV2 with TRBJ2-6, with 7 bases lining up with TRBD1. With V trimmed by 6 bases and J by 5 bases, 10 bases remained unmatched. Germline CDR1 and CDR2: SNHLY and FYNNEI. The CDR3 has 16 residues. Here the CDR3 DNA reads TGTGCCAGCAGAGTTGGGACAGATAGTTGGGCCAACGTCCTGACTTTC. It yields the protein CASRVGTDSWANVLTF.

The V and J genes are TRBV5-1 and TRBJ2-7; 10 bases agree with TRBD1. From germline, CDR1 is SGHRS and CDR2 YFSETQ. The CDR3 is 14 residues long. The V gene end was trimmed by 4 bases and the J gene end by 3 bases; junction bases not matched to a gene: 4. CDR3 loop: CASSPGTGDYEQYF. CDR3 sequence (DNA): TGCGCCAGCAGCCCGGGGACAGGGGACTACGAGCAGTACTTC.

In its sample, this clone was seen a few times. The V call is TRBV5-4, the J call TRBJ2-1; 8 positions agree with TRBD2. V shed 4 bases, J shed 2 bases, and the junction held 8 bases outside the gene matches. Germline V lookup: CDR1 SGHNT, CDR2 YYREEE (reference sequence). The CDR3 is 16 residues long. CDR3 loop: CASSARFSGTYNEQFF. CDR3 DNA: TGTGCCAGCAGCGCGCGATTTAGCGGGACCTACAATGAGCAGTTCTTC.

V is TRBV23-1 and J is TRBJ2-1; D is uncertain. TRBV23-1 qualifies as an ORF whose function is uncertain. The CDR3 covers 11 residues. The V end was cut by 10 bases, the J end by 5 bases, with 9 bases between. The CDR3 bases are TGCGCCACCACTAAGGACAATGAGCAGTTCTTC. Its protein is CATTKDNEQFF.

This clone was detected a few times. The CDR3 region is CASSSPGQVSGNTIYF. The CDR3 DNA reads TGTGCCAGCAGCTCGCCTGGGCAGGTCTCTGGAAACACCATATATTTT. The chain links TRBV11-3 to TRBJ1-3; D not resolved. V was pared by 4 bases and J by 0 bases, with 13 bases between. The CDR3 extends over 16 amino acids. From germline, CDR1 is SGHNT and CDR2 YENEEA.

Ten or more counts support this clone. This chain joins TRBV4-1 and TRBJ2-7; 9 bases are shared with TRBD1. CDR1 is MGHRA and CDR2 is YSYEKL in the germline V gene. Losses at the gene ends were 3 bases for V and 0 bases for J; bases not matched to a gene: 6. The CDR3 is 16 residues long. The CDR3 coding sequence is TGCGCCAGCAGCCAGTCCCGGGACAGGGCCTCCTACGAGCAGTACTTC. Translated, it gives CASSQSRDRASYEQYF.